The rows below give T cell receptor beta chains drawn from one sample of a study of T cell responses to AZD1222 COVID-19 vaccine. Sequencing used immunoSEQ multiplex PCR; TCRdb keeps in-frame clones, though not all of them. The sample consists of 130,000 or so clones, roughly 90% of them appearing once. Specimen: peripheral blood, collected 28 days after the second AZD1222 dose. These receptors came from an adult who received the AZD1222 COVID-19 vaccine. CDR3s include the opening cysteine and the closing phenylalanine or tryptophan. The order of the fields is J gene, D gene, clone size, CDR3 length, V gene, CDR3 protein, CDR3 DNA. D genes are given only for firm matches. The size field is filled for only some rows; it gives once, few, many or a size class.

>TRBJ1-6|TRBD1|NA|14|TRBV2
CAITDRGRNSPLHF
TGTGCCATCACGGACAGGGGGAGGAATTCACCCCTCCACTTT
>TRBJ2-7|NA|few|11|TRBV7-9
CASSFSYEQYF
TGTGCCAGCAGCTTCTCCTACGAGCAGTACTTC
>TRBJ2-5|TRBD1|NA|14|TRBV7-8
CASSSGTVRKAQYF
TGTGCCAGCAGCTCCGGGACAGTCCGAAAGGCCCAGTACTTC
>TRBJ1-2|NA|NA|13|TRBV7-9
CASSFGWVGGYTF
TGTGCCAGCAGCTTCGGCTGGGTAGGGGGCTACACCTTC
>TRBJ2-3|TRBD2|NA|15|TRBV10-3
CAINQGLAGADTQYF
TGTGCCATCAATCAGGGACTAGCGGGAGCCGATACGCAGTATTTT
>TRBJ2-1|NA|NA|14|TRBV19
CASRGLADSNEQFF
TGTGCCAGTAGAGGGCTAGCTGATTCTAATGAGCAGTTCTTC
>TRBJ1-2|NA|NA|13|TRBV7-2
CASSLVVNYGYTF
TGTGCCAGCAGCTTAGTGGTAAACTATGGCTACACCTTC
>TRBJ1-2|TRBD1|NA|15|TRBV18
CASSPSGQGNYGYTF
TGTGCCAGCTCACCATCAGGACAGGGCAACTATGGCTACACCTTC
>TRBJ2-7|NA|NA|11|TRBV28
CASRTSYEQYF
TGTGCCAGCAGAACTAGCTACGAGCAGTACTTC
>TRBJ2-3|NA|NA|16|TRBV5-4
CASSSGLRAHTDTQYF
TGTGCCAGCAGCTCGGGTTTGAGGGCACACACAGATACGCAGTATTTT
>TRBJ1-5|NA|NA|13|TRBV30
CAWSITWDQPQHF
TGTGCCTGGAGTATTACATGGGATCAGCCCCAGCATTTT
>TRBJ1-5|NA|NA|13|TRBV10-3
CAISPSGDQPQHF
TGTGCCATCAGCCCGTCCGGGGATCAGCCCCAGCATTTT
>TRBJ1-4|TRBD1|NA|13|TRBV27
CASSLQGQEELFF
TGTGCCAGCAGTTTACAGGGACAGGAGGAACTGTTTTTT
>TRBJ2-7|NA|NA|14|TRBV3-1/TRBV3-2
CASSLAGPVLEQYF
TGTGCCAGCAGCCTGGCGGGGCCCGTTTTAGAGCAGTACTTC
>TRBJ2-1|NA|NA|14|TRBV19
CASKSGTLNNEQFF
TGTGCCAGTAAATCCGGGACACTAAACAATGAGCAGTTCTTC
>TRBJ2-2|TRBD2|few|16|TRBV7-3
CASSSPLAGVRGELFF
TGTGCCAGCAGCTCGCCCCTGGCGGGAGTAAGGGGGGAGCTGTTTTTT
>TRBJ1-1|NA|NA|14|TRBV7-9
CASSLVYKNTEAFF
TGTGCCAGCAGCTTAGTTTACAAGAACACTGAAGCTTTCTTT
>TRBJ2-5|NA|NA|14|TRBV11-2
CASSLRQLQDAQYF
TGTGCCAGCAGCTTAAGGCAACTGCAAGACGCCCAGTACTTC
>TRBJ1-2|TRBD1|NA|14|TRBV29-1
CSVGVGTGDYGYTF
TGCAGCGTTGGTGTTGGGACAGGGGACTATGGCTACACCTTC
>TRBJ1-1|NA|once|14|TRBV6-4
CASSDRGGNTEAFF
TGTGCCAGCAGTGATAGGGGTGGGAACACTGAAGCTTTCTTT
>TRBJ1-4|NA|NA|15|TRBV24-1
CATSDHRDSGEKLFF
TGTGCCACCAGTGATCACAGGGATAGTGGTGAAAAACTGTTTTTT
>TRBJ1-1|NA|NA|14|TRBV6-5
CASSFTVMNTEAFF
TGTGCCAGCAGTTTTACAGTGATGAACACTGAAGCTTTCTTT
>TRBJ1-4|NA|once|13|TRBV28
CASSLSLNEKLFF
TGTGCCAGCAGTTTGAGTCTTAATGAAAAACTGTTTTTT
>TRBJ1-1|NA|NA|14|TRBV3-1/TRBV3-2
CASSPGPGGAEAFF
TGTGCCAGCAGCCCAGGGCCCGGTGGGGCTGAAGCTTTCTTT
>TRBJ2-1|TRBD2|NA|16|TRBV9
CASSELSQLADNEQFF
TGTGCCAGCAGCGAACTTTCACAACTAGCGGACAATGAGCAGTTCTTC
>TRBJ2-1|NA|NA|15|TRBV10-3
CAISELGTNYNEQFF
TGTGCCATCAGTGAGCTGGGGACCAACTACAATGAGCAGTTCTTC
>TRBJ1-3|NA|NA|13|TRBV14
CASSPINENTIYF
TGTGCCAGCAGCCCGATTAACGAAAACACCATATATTTT
>TRBJ2-2|NA|NA|17|TRBV15
CATSRDIDSREPGELFF
TGTGCCACCAGCAGAGACATAGACAGCCGAGAACCCGGGGAGCTGTTTTTT
>TRBJ1-1|NA|NA|13|TRBV12-3/TRBV12-4
CASSYGANTEAFF
TGTGCCAGCAGCTATGGAGCCAACACTGAAGCTTTCTTT
>TRBJ2-2|TRBD2|NA|17|TRBV6-2/TRBV6-3
CASSYSPTSGVTGELFF
TGTGCCAGCAGTTATTCCCCGACTAGCGGAGTCACCGGGGAGCTGTTTTTT
>TRBJ2-7|NA|NA|14|TRBV6-5
CASSSPPRGYEQYF
TGTGCCAGCAGTTCCCCCCCGCGGGGCTACGAGCAGTACTTC
>TRBJ1-1|NA|NA|13|TRBV27
CASSLGPNTEAFF
TGTGCCAGCAGTTTAGGACCGAACACTGAAGCTTTCTTT
>TRBJ2-7|NA|once|13|TRBV10-2
CASSEEVAYEQYF
TGCGCCAGCAGTGAGGAAGTAGCCTACGAGCAGTACTTC
>TRBJ2-2|NA|NA|15|TRBV5-1
CASSLALGGTGELFF
TGCGCCAGCAGCTTGGCTTTAGGGGGTACCGGGGAGCTGTTTTTT
>TRBJ2-3|TRBD2|NA|16|TRBV3-1/TRBV3-2
CASSLLGGRASDTQYF
TGTGCCAGCAGCCTCCTGGGCGGGAGGGCCTCAGATACGCAGTATTTT